These T cell receptor beta chains were read from a single sample in a study of cytomegalovirus exposure and HLA in healthy donors. Only in-frame clones appear in the TCRdb table, and some are missing; sequencing was by immunoSEQ multiplex PCR. The sample yields more than 300,000 clones, roughly 85% seen once. Input material: PBMCs. All receptors derive from a woman between 18 and 29 years old in good health and CMV-seronegative. CDR3s include the opening cysteine and the closing phenylalanine or tryptophan. A D gene is named only where the DNA matches it firmly. Clone size is shown for a subset of rows, as once, few, many or a class of expanded clone.

TRBD1	TRBV27	14	TRBJ2-6	.	CASSLSGQGVVLTF	TGTGCCAGCAGTTTATCCGGACAGGGCGTAGTCCTGACTTTC
TRBD2	TRBV25-1	15	TRBJ2-7	many	CASSESGLAGYEQYF	TGTGCCAGCAGTGAATCGGGACTAGCGGGCTACGAGCAGTACTTC
TRBD2	TRBV28	15	TRBJ2-2	.	CASSTSGRGAGELFF	TGTGCCAGCTCAACTAGCGGGAGAGGTGCCGGGGAGCTGTTTTTT
.	TRBV10-3	13	TRBJ1-1	.	CAIMNGGNTEAFF	TGTGCCATCATGAATGGAGGGAACACTGAAGCTTTCTTT
TRBD1	TRBV6-1	14	TRBJ1-2	.	CASSETGGYYGYTF	TGTGCCAGCAGTGAAACAGGGGGGTACTATGGCTACACCTTC
TRBD1	TRBV6-1	14	TRBJ1-2	.	CASSPAGTGSGYTF	TGTGCCAGCAGTCCTGCCGGGACAGGGTCTGGCTACACCTTC
TRBD2	TRBV2	17	TRBJ2-7	.	CASSEAGLAGFSYEQYF	TGTGCCAGCAGTGAAGCGGGACTAGCGGGCTTCTCCTACGAGCAGTACTTC
.	TRBV5-1	16	TRBJ1-4	.	CASSLGTTATNEKLFF	TGCGCCAGCAGCTTGGGGACAACCGCAACTAATGAAAAACTGTTTTTT
TRBD2	TRBV7-2	16	TRBJ2-1	.	CASQPPGLVTYNEQFF	TGTGCCAGCCAGCCCCCGGGACTAGTGACTTACAATGAGCAGTTCTTC
TRBD2	TRBV30	14	TRBJ2-1	.	CAWSGGLAPNEQFF	TGTGCCTGGAGTGGGGGACTAGCGCCCAATGAGCAGTTCTTC
TRBD1	TRBV2	18	TRBJ1-3	.	CASSNGQGKASGGNTIYF	TGTGCCAGCAGTAACGGACAGGGAAAGGCTTCGGGGGGAAACACCATATATTTT
TRBD2	TRBV4-1	16	TRBJ2-1	.	CASSQEVLAGGDEQFF	TGCGCCAGCAGCCAAGAGGTACTAGCGGGGGGCGATGAGCAGTTCTTC
.	TRBV28	15	TRBJ1-1	once	CASTSPVGASTEAFF	TGTGCCAGCACCTCGCCCGTGGGGGCGAGTACTGAAGCTTTCTTT
.	TRBV7-3	15	TRBJ2-3	.	CASSFQGGGTDTQYF	TGTGCCAGCAGCTTCCAGGGGGGCGGAACAGATACGCAGTATTTT
TRBD1	TRBV7-2	15	TRBJ1-1	few	CASSFGQGAYTEAFF	TGTGCCAGCAGCTTCGGACAGGGGGCTTACACTGAAGCTTTCTTT
TRBD1	TRBV2	14	TRBJ2-7	.	CASSDDYGTGVLYF	TGTGCCAGCAGCGACGACTATGGGACAGGGGTTTTGTACTTC
.	TRBV7-8	14	TRBJ2-7	.	CASSFPGHPYEQYF	TGTGCCAGCAGCTTTCCGGGACATCCCTACGAGCAGTACTTC
.	TRBV27	15	TRBJ1-1	.	CASSPDRPRDTEAFF	TGTGCCAGCAGTCCCGACCGGCCCAGGGACACTGAAGCTTTCTTT
.	TRBV28	15	TRBJ2-7	once	CASSSAGGGKLEQYF	TGTGCCAGCAGCTCTGCCGGGGGTGGGAAACTCGAGCAGTACTTC
TRBD2	TRBV27	18	TRBJ2-1	.	CASSWVSSGTKAYNEQFF	TGTGCCAGCAGTTGGGTATCTAGCGGGACGAAAGCCTACAATGAGCAGTTCTTC
TRBD2	TRBV10-3	14	TRBJ2-7	.	CAIRERESAYEQYF	TGTGCCATCAGGGAGCGGGAGTCTGCCTACGAGCAGTACTTC
.	TRBV7-9	12	TRBJ2-5	.	CASHKSGETQYF	TGTGCCAGCCATAAATCGGGGGAGACCCAGTACTTC
.	TRBV6-4	13	TRBJ2-1	.	CASVGQPGGEQFF	TGTGCCAGCGTTGGCCAGCCAGGAGGTGAGCAGTTCTTC
TRBD1	TRBV5-8	15	TRBJ1-1	.	CASSWGTALNTEAFF	TGTGCCAGCAGCTGGGGGACAGCGCTGAACACTGAAGCTTTCTTT
TRBD2	TRBV7-2	15	TRBJ2-7	once	CASSGSGGSRYEQYF	TGTGCCAGCAGTGGTAGCGGGGGCTCCCGCTACGAGCAGTACTTC
.	TRBV7-9	16	TRBJ2-6	many	CASDPLQGTGANVLTF	TGTGCCAGCGACCCCCTCCAGGGTACTGGGGCCAACGTCCTGACTTTC
TRBD2	TRBV7-9	15	TRBJ2-7	once	CASRDWGGVTNEQYF	TGTGCCAGCAGGGATTGGGGGGGAGTCACCAACGAGCAGTACTTC
.	TRBV4-1	16	TRBJ1-5	.	CASSQVGAPSNQPQHF	TGCGCCAGCAGCCAAGTGGGGGCCCCTAGCAATCAGCCCCAGCATTTT
.	TRBV7-2	13	TRBJ1-5	once	CASSGQRDQPQHF	TGTGCCAGCAGCGGACAGCGAGATCAGCCCCAGCATTTT
.	TRBV19	15	TRBJ2-3	once	CASRQVSTGTDTQYF	TGTGCCAGTAGACAAGTATCAACGGGGACAGATACGCAGTATTTT
.	TRBV14	14	TRBJ1-2	.	CASSNGRGAWGYTF	TGTGCCAGCAGCAACGGTAGGGGCGCCTGGGGCTACACCTTC
.	TRBV2	13	TRBJ2-1	.	CASTPRSYNEQFF	TGTGCCAGCACCCCTCGGAGTTACAATGAGCAGTTCTTC
TRBD1	TRBV5-1	15	TRBJ2-3	.	CASTPWAGGSDTQYF	TGCGCCAGCACCCCGTGGGCAGGGGGTTCAGATACGCAGTATTTT
.	TRBV6-5	11	TRBJ2-7	.	CASGLHYEQYF	TGTGCCAGCGGACTCCACTACGAGCAGTACTTC
.	TRBV2	14	TRBJ1-1	.	CASSALTGNTEAFF	TGTGCCAGCAGTGCCCTGACAGGGAACACTGAAGCTTTCTTT
.	TRBV10-3	13	TRBJ2-2	.	CAIGGLTTGELFF	TGTGCCATCGGGGGACTTACAACCGGGGAGCTGTTTTTT
.	TRBV27	15	TRBJ1-2	few	CASSLSIGANYGYTF	TGTGCCAGCAGTTTATCGATAGGAGCTAACTATGGCTACACCTTC
TRBD1	TRBV15	19	TRBJ1-5	.	CATSRGRGQGADSNQPQHF	TGTGCCACCAGCAGAGGAAGGGGACAGGGGGCGGATAGCAATCAGCCCCAGCATTTT
.	TRBV14	13	TRBJ1-2	.	CASSQAQTNGYTF	TGTGCCAGCAGCCAGGCCCAGACTAATGGCTACACCTTC
TRBD1	TRBV5-4	15	TRBJ2-1	once	CASSSGQGSSYEQFF	TGTGCCAGCAGCTCGGGACAGGGCTCCTCCTATGAGCAGTTCTTC
TRBD1	TRBV19	14	TRBJ2-7	once	CASSGDRGLGEQYF	TGTGCCAGTAGCGGGGACAGGGGACTTGGCGAGCAGTACTTC
.	TRBV4-3	16	TRBJ1-5	.	CASSQDSGGGNQPQHF	TGCGCCAGCAGCCAAGATTCGGGAGGCGGCAATCAGCCCCAGCATTTT
.	TRBV6-5	14	TRBJ2-2	.	CASSYGRNTGELFF	TGTGCCAGCAGTTACGGGAGGAACACCGGGGAGCTGTTTTTT
TRBD1	TRBV2	15	TRBJ1-5	few	CASNKDRGLNQPQHF	TGTGCCAGCAATAAGGACAGGGGCCTCAATCAGCCCCAGCATTTT
.	TRBV7-3	11	TRBJ2-2	.	CRGMNTGELFF	TGTCGGGGGATGAACACCGGGGAGCTGTTTTTT
.	TRBV7-9	15	TRBJ1-2	.	CASSLVTDKNYGYTF	TGTGCCAGCAGCTTAGTAACTGACAAGAACTATGGCTACACCTTC
TRBD1	TRBV27	14	TRBJ2-7	.	CASSSKGQIYEQYF	TGTGCCAGCAGTTCAAAGGGACAGATCTACGAGCAGTACTTC
TRBD1	TRBV2	12	TRBJ2-7	few	CANGQDAYEQYF	TGTGCCAACGGACAGGATGCCTACGAGCAGTACTTC
.	TRBV5-1	12	TRBJ2-7	.	CASSPPKGEQYF	TGCGCCAGCAGCCCCCCAAAGGGGGAGCAGTACTTC
TRBD2	TRBV29-1	16	TRBJ2-3	.	CSVVDLERGSTDTQYF	TGCAGCGTTGTGGATCTCGAGCGGGGCAGCACAGATACGCAGTATTTT
TRBD2	TRBV7-3	20	TRBJ2-1	.	CASSSQPPGLAGVSYNEQFF	TGTGCCAGCAGCTCTCAACCCCCGGGACTAGCGGGAGTATCCTACAATGAGCAGTTCTTC
TRBD1	TRBV7-8	17	TRBJ1-3	few	CASSPDTGGGPGNTIYF	TGTGCCAGCAGCCCTGACACAGGGGGAGGCCCTGGAAACACCATATATTTT
TRBD1	TRBV10-3	14	TRBJ2-2	.	CASTGGVLTGELFF	TGTGCCTCGACAGGGGGCGTCTTGACCGGGGAGCTGTTTTTT
.	TRBV7-2	14	TRBJ2-3	.	CASSLAGSTDTQYF	TGTGCCAGCAGCTTAGCCGGTAGTACCGATACGCAGTATTTT
.	TRBV15	15	TRBJ2-7	many	CATSIEPKSSYEQYF	TGTGCCACCAGCATTGAGCCTAAGAGCTCCTACGAGCAGTACTTC